The clone carrying this T cell receptor (beta chain) was detected once. This record belongs to a study of OX40 agonist ivuxolimab in advanced cancers. Study background: The study treated patients with ivuxolimab, an agonistic anti-OX40 (CD134) antibody.

Profiled with immunoSEQ multiplex PCR; TCRdb holds only in-frame clones, not every one. The sample has some 41,000 clones, roughly 91% seen once. CDR3 length: 13 amino acids. Trimming pared 3 bases from V and 2 bases from J, leaving 7 bases between. Germline CDR1 and CDR2: ENHRY and SYGVKD. This clonotype was obtained from an adult with an advanced solid tumor such as melanoma, head and neck, liver or kidney cancer. The source was CD4+ or CD8+ T cells sorted from blood, collected in a trial of the OX40 agonist ivuxolimab. The rearrangement links TRBV10-3 to TRBJ1-1; D possibly corresponds to TRBD1 (5 bases). In DNA, the CDR3 is TGTGCCATCAGTGACAGGGTTAACACTGAAGCTTTCTTT. Translation: CAISDRVNTEAFF.